This entry lists 5 T cell receptor beta chains sequenced from one sample in a study of CD8 T cells in ankylosing spondylitis. Findings of the study overall: Within ankylosing spondylitis blood, a TCR beta motif made up of seven to nine highly homologous variants appeared to be characteristic.

TCRdb fed the 5' RACE reads into MiXCR, producing one record per CDR3 protein. Altogether 700,000 to 850,000 distinct CDR3 sequences are present, roughly 12% being singletons, with the ten largest covering roughly 0.51%. What these receptors recognize is not known. The specimen was blood, either unsorted or a sorted T cell fraction (not recorded which). The receptors stem from a male donor with ankylosing spondylitis.

A remark on this clonotype: A much bigger clone sits one base away, suggesting this may be a read error. This chain joins TRBV6-1 and TRBJ1-5, with D perhaps matching TRBD1 (5 bases). The CDR3 sequence is 15 residues long. CDR1 and CDR2 (germline): MNHNS, SASEGT. CDR3 nucleotide sequence: TGTGCCAGCAGGCCGGGGGGGGATAGCAATCAGCACCAGCATTTT. As protein: CASRPGGDSNQHQHF.

A few counts support this clonotype. The CDR3 loop is CASSPSYLGTPSINQPQHF. CDR3 sequence (DNA): TGTGCCAGCAGCCCCTCATACCTGGGCACCCCTAGCATCAATCAGCCCCAGCATTTT. The chain combines TRBV11-1 with TRBJ1-5; D remains unclear. Germline lookup yields CDR1 SGHAT and CDR2 FQDESV (reference sequence). Trimming left V 5 bases short and J 3 bases short, with 26 bases between. This CDR3 is built from 19 residues.

This clonotype has more than one count but fewer than ten. The chain couples TRBV6-1 to TRBJ2-3, with 9 bases fitting TRBD1. J gave up 4 bases and V 6 bases, and 8 bases lay outside the gene matches. CDR3 length equals 15 residues. The germline CDR1 and CDR2 sequences are MNHNS and SASEGT. CDR3 loop: CASRRSRDRADTQYF. In DNA, the CDR3 is TGTGCCAGCAGAAGATCCCGGGACAGGGCAGATACGCAGTATTTT.

The J gene is TRBJ1-6, the V gene TRBV27; D is ambiguous. Germline V CDR1 and CDR2: MNHEY, SMNVEV (reference sequence). The length of the CDR3 is 14 residues. V gave up 3 bases and J gave up 5 bases, with 8 bases separating them. The CDR3 is CASSFYRNNSPLHF. The DNA for the CDR3 is TGTGCCAGCAGTTTCTACAGAAATAATTCACCCCTCCACTTT.

This clonotype appeared many times. J is TRBJ2-1 and V is TRBV10-3; 9 bases agree with TRBD2. Per germline, CDR1 ENHRY and CDR2 SYGVKD. There are 14 residues in the CDR3. CDR3 sequence: CASAAGGSYNEQFF. Here the CDR3 DNA reads TGTGCTTCGGCAGCGGGAGGTTCCTACAATGAGCAGTTCTTC.